The source of this TCR beta chain is a study of CD8 T cells in ankylosing spondylitis. Generation of TCR beta libraries employed quantitative 5'-RACE incorporating molecular barcodes. One entry per CDR3 protein results from TCRdb running MiXCR on the 5' RACE reads. This sample has about 36,000 distinct CDR3 sequences, with approximately 10% found just once. Broader study findings: Ankylosing spondylitis blood seemed to carry a telltale TCR beta motif made of under ten highly homologous variants. Significant enrichment of disease-linked clones was reportedly seen in matched ankylosing spondylitis synovial fluid.

Turning to this clonotype: Its antigen remains unidentified.

This clonotype originated in a male donor with ankylosing spondylitis. The sample consisted of synovial fluid, either unsorted or a sorted T cell fraction (not recorded which).

CDR3 sequence (DNA): TGTGCCAGCAGCTATACTTCGGAAGCAGAGACCCAGTACTTC. Translating gives CASSYTSEAETQYF. The genes are TRBV5-6 and TRBJ2-5, with unresolved D. Trimming took 3 bases from V and 4 from J, leaving 13 bases between them. Germline CDR1 SGHDT, CDR2 YYEEEE. CDR3 length: 14 amino acids.